This T cell receptor beta chain came from a study of cytomegalovirus exposure and HLA in healthy donors. Study findings and constraints: TCR beta V segments were, for the most part, productive about 87% or about 30% of the time in an earlier analysis.

V lost 3 bases and J lost 4; bases outside the gene matches: 4. This CDR3 contains 14 residues. Germline CDR1 is SGHRS and CDR2 is YFSETQ. It was healthy bone marrow donors who served as donors. PCR amplification relied on 60 Vbeta primers (plus 13 Jbeta primers). Using immunoSEQ multiplex PCR, the repertoire was profiled, and TCRdb retains in-frame clones only, with some absent. Across 150,000 to 200,000 clones, the top ten clones capture 0.65% to 0.9% of the sample. Notes on this clone: No antigen is known for it.

The sequencing sample was made of PBMCs. The V call is TRBV5-1, the J call TRBJ2-5; 9 bases agree with TRBD1. This clonotype was sampled from a woman aged 18 to 35 in good health and CMV-seropositive. This CDR3 reads CASSSTGGGETQYF. The CDR3 DNA follows: TGCGCCAGCAGCTCAACAGGGGGCGGAGAGACCCAGTACTTC.